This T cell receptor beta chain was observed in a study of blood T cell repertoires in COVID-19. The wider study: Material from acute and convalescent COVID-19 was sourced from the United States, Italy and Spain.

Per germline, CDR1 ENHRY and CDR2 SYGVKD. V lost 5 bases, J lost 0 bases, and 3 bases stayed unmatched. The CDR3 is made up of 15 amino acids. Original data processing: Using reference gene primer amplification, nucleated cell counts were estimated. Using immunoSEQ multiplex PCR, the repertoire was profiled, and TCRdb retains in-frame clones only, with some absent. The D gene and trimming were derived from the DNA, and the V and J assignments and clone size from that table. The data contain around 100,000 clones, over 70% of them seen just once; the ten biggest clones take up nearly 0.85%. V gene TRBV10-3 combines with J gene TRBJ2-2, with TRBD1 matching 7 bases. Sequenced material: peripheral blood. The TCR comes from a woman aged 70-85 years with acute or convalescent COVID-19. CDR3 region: CAISPTGPNTGELFF. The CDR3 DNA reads TGTGCCATCAGTCCGACAGGGCCGAACACCGGGGAGCTGTTTTTT.